This T cell receptor (beta chain) was identified in a study of vaccination effects on CD4 cells after COVID-19. Details on this clone: Its matching antigen is unknown.

Pools of viral peptides were used by the ViraFEST assay to expand antigen-specific CD4+ T cells ahead of sequencing. Cells that had been cultured for 10 days were the source of isolated CD4+ T cells. None of the vaccinated had previously contracted SARS-CoV-2, and their nucleocapsid antibodies tested negative. On both days 3 and 7, half of the culture medium was replaced with IL-2 medium. General observations from the study: Only 1 of 255 vaccine-induced clones from healthy vaccinees cross-reacted with common cold coronaviruses.

Generated by immunoSEQ multiplex PCR, the TCRdb table keeps only in-frame clones and is missing some. The data hold roughly 21,000 clones, with 73% observed a single time. Specimen: CD4+ T cells from PBMCs cultured with HCoV-NL63 spike peptides, collected before COVID-19 vaccination. The receptor's source is a human donor who received a COVID-19 vaccine.

Here the CDR3 reads CASSIGGGSGAGGFYEQYF. For the CDR3, the DNA is TGCGCCAGCAGCATTGGAGGGGGTTCCGGGGCAGGAGGTTTCTACGAGCAGTACTTC. This rearrangement joins TRBV5-1 to TRBJ2-7, with D possibly being TRBD1 or TRBD2 (6 bases each). The CDR3 has 19 amino acids. Germline CDR1 SGHRS, CDR2 YFSETQ. Trimming took off 4 bases at V and 3 bases at J, with 29 bases between the two ends.